This TCR beta chain was sequenced in a study of blood T cell repertoires in COVID-19. The V gene's germline CDR1 is MNHEY and CDR2 SVGAGI. This CDR3 is built from 14 residues. Germline trimming cut 5 bases from V and 8 bases from J; bases unmatched to any gene: 7. Method: immunoSEQ multiplex PCR; TCRdb's copy keeps in-frame clones and lacks some. The data show about 210,000 clones, with 82% seen just once and over 4% held by the top ten. In the case of this clone: Distinct nucleotide sequences in the sample also encode this CDR3.

The genes are TRBV6-5 and TRBJ1-4, with 8 bases aligning to TRBD1. This TCR was sampled from a woman in her sixties or seventies with COVID-19, enrolled during active disease. The sample taken for sequencing was peripheral blood. CDR3 DNA sequence: TGTGCCAGCAGTCCCCAGGGGGCGGGGGAAAAACTGTTTTTT. Amino acids: CASSPQGAGEKLFF.